This paragraph reports one T cell receptor beta chain. Assay: immunoSEQ multiplex PCR; the TCRdb copy retains only in-frame clones and omits some. The sample consists of about 1.5 million clones, 95% to 99% of them appearing once. The source of the sample is a study of shared clonotypes between healthy human individuals. Germline V gene data show CDR1 as ENHRY and CDR2 as SYGVKD. V was shortened by 0 bases and J by 7 bases, with 7 bases between the two germline ends. The CDR3 covers 13 residues. The origin of this receptor is a man aged 25 to 45 in good health. The chain combines TRBV10-3 with TRBJ2-1; TRBD2 might be the D (5 bases). Input material: naive CD4+ T cells sorted from blood. The sample's subset: CD45RA+ positively selected. Here the CDR3 DNA reads TGTGCCATCAGTGAGTCGGACTGGAATGAGCAGTTCTTC. Translating it yields CAISESDWNEQFF.